This T cell receptor (beta chain) derives from a study of post-analysis software for immune sequencing data. The CDR3 contains 14 residues. V was shortened by 1 base and J by 0 bases, with 5 bases between the two germline ends. The germline gives CDR1 SGHAT, CDR2 FQNNGV. This clonotype was counted many times. Antigen unknown. Carried by the TCR beta cDNA libraries were unique molecular identifiers. TCRdb itself ran the PCR reads through MiXCR, one entry per CDR3 protein. The sample lists more than 450,000 distinct CDR3 sequences, 34% occurring once. Study outcomes and limitations: Batch-matched samples strongly co-clustered by F measure. A handful of TRBV segments were significantly more frequent in patients than in controls. TRBV5-6, TRBV5-1 and TRBV20-1 were among these segments. In multiple sclerosis, normalized Chao1 diversity was significantly below that of controls.

The sample taken for sequencing was blood. This TCR was sampled from a girl aged 2 to 17 with multiple sclerosis. This rearrangement joins TRBV11-2 to TRBJ2-3, with D possibly matching TRBD2 (5 bases). The CDR3 bases are TGTGCCAGCAGCTTAGGGACTAGCACAGATACGCAGTATTTT. Encoded protein: CASSLGTSTDTQYF. Filled out from reference TRBV11-2 and TRBJ2-3, the complete variable domain reads EAGVAQSPRYKIIEKRQSVAFWCNPISGHATLYWYQQILGQGPKLLIQFQNNGVVDDSQLPKDRFSAERLKGVDSTLKIQPAKLEDSAVYLCASSLGTSTDTQYFGPGTRLTVL.